This TCR beta chain emerged from a study of OX40 agonist ivuxolimab in advanced cancers. Findings and limits, study-wide: At doses 0.1 to 3.0 mg/kg, CD4+ and CD8+ clones expanded. Antigen specificity of clonally expanded peripheral T cells was not established.

Germline loops: CDR1 SGHRS, CDR2 YFSETQ. CDR3 size: 13 residues. The V gene lost 5 bases and the J gene lost 1 base, with 9 bases spanning the gap. A note on this clone: The antigen remains unidentified.

Clones were read by immunoSEQ multiplex PCR, and TCRdb kept only the in-frame ones, dropping some. The data show around 64,000 clones, 80% to 85% seen once. The clonotype comes from an adult with an advanced solid tumor such as melanoma, head and neck, liver or kidney cancer. Specimen: CD4+ or CD8+ T cells sorted from blood, collected in a trial of the OX40 agonist ivuxolimab. The rearrangement uses TRBV5-1 and TRBJ1-1, with D possibly TRBD1 on 5 matching bases. CDR3 nucleotides: TGCGCCAGCAGACCAGGACAGAACACTGAAGCTTTCTTT. It translates to CASRPGQNTEAFF.